This T cell receptor (beta chain) was sequenced in a study of cytomegalovirus exposure and HLA in healthy donors. Study-wide context: The study placed about 81% of its approximately 360 genotyped donors in the Caucasian-associated ancestry cluster.

As concerns this clone: What it binds is not known.

Study-level results: CMV serostatus was the only immune exposure information that was available. Presence/absence analyses assumed roughly uniform sequencing depth across donors, which may not hold. The productive fraction for most TCR beta V segments was about 90% or about 30% in an earlier analysis.

The PCR ran on 60 Vbeta and 13 Jbeta primers. Using immunoSEQ multiplex PCR, the repertoire was profiled, and TCRdb retains in-frame clones only, with some absent. There are 90,000 to 140,000 clones in the sample; 83% occur only once, and roughly 6.1% lies in the top ten. This CDR3 comprises 18 residues. The chain joins TRBV21-1 to TRBJ2-4; the D call TRBD1 from the table was never checked on the DNA. TRBV21-1 is assigned pseudogene status. Sample: PBMCs. This TCR derives from a man aged 18-30 years in good health and CMV-seronegative. As DNA, the CDR3 is TGTGCCAGCACGGACCGGGACAGGAATATTTCAGCCAAAAACATTCAGTACTTC. Residues: CASTDRDRNISAKNIQYF.